This T cell receptor beta chain was captured in a study of technical replicates of blood from a handful of donors. Assay: immunoSEQ multiplex PCR; the TCRdb copy retains only in-frame clones and omits some. The sample includes tens of thousands of clones, approximately 95% of them seen just once. This clone was detected once. The sample was PBMCs. This receptor was taken from a human donor in good health. Some clones in this sample may be carry-over from other donors' samples.

The CDR3 here is CASSPPGTGFHEQYF. For the CDR3, the DNA is TGTGCCAGCAGTCCACCCGGGACAGGGTTCCACGAGCAGTACTTC. This chain connects TRBV27 to TRBJ2-7; 9 bases align to TRBD1. The germline V gene has CDR1 MNHEY and CDR2 SMNVEV (reference sequence). J gave up 5 bases and V 5 bases, and 10 bases lay outside the gene matches. The CDR3 has 15 amino acids.